This record covers a single TCR beta chain. Antigen unknown. Trimming took off 6 bases at V and 8 bases at J, with 17 bases between the two ends. The CDR3 runs 14 residues. Germline V CDR1 and CDR2: SEHNR, FQNEAQ (reference sequence). This entry is derived from a study of shared clonotypes between healthy human individuals. Study context: Each donor contributed plates that comprised three CD4 naive, three CD4 memory, two CD8 naive and one CD8 memory.

TCRdb's table, derived via immunoSEQ multiplex PCR, lists solely in-frame clones and lacks some. The sample has some 2.4 million clones; 93% are singletons. General study findings and limits: Limitation of the genetic and exposure-history diversity represented came from the few donors. Despite large depth, sorted-subset datasets appeared incompletely sequenced.

The specimen was naive CD4+ T cells from PBMCs. Subset in this sample: CD45RA+ positively selected. This TCR derives from a man aged 18 to 35 in good health. Some clones in this sample may be carry-over from other donors' samples. The V gene is TRBV7-9, the J gene TRBJ2-1; the D is unclear. CDR3 bases: TGTGCCAGCAGGGATAGAACGACGGCGGATGAGCAGTTCTTC. Amino acids: CASRDRTTADEQFF.